This T cell receptor beta chain was recorded in a study of OX40 agonist ivuxolimab in advanced cancers. Study context: In this trial design, patients received ivuxolimab intravenously at 0.01 to 10 mg/kg every 2 weeks.

This clone was observed a few times. Its antigen is as yet unknown. Findings and limits, study-wide: The CD4+ and CD8+ T cells in the blood had expanded clonally by week 6 at 0.1 to 3.0 mg/kg. Antigens targeted by the expanded peripheral T cells were not determined.

V was clipped by 7 bases and J by 8 bases, with 5 bases between them. This CDR3 has 9 residues. CDR1 and CDR2 from the germline V gene are LNHDA and SQIVND (reference sequence). Repertoires were generated with immunoSEQ multiplex PCR, while TCRdb's copy carries only in-frame clones and drops some. The sample records under 75,000 clones, 80% to 85% being singletons. This TCR derives from an adult with an advanced solid tumor such as melanoma, head and neck, liver or kidney cancer. The sample in question was CD4+ or CD8+ T cells sorted from blood, obtained in a trial of the OX40 agonist ivuxolimab. The rearrangement joins TRBV19 to TRBJ1-1; D gene ambiguous. Here the CDR3 DNA reads TGTGCCAGTATCGCGGAAGCTTTCTTT. This sequence encodes CASIAEAFF.